This T cell receptor (beta chain) emerged from a study of blood T cell repertoires in COVID-19. On the study more broadly: There were acute and convalescent COVID-19 samples, and they came from the United States, Italy and Spain. PBMCs, B-cell-depleted T cells, or T cells provided the cDNA or gDNA that made up the material.

The CDR3 has 14 residues. V was trimmed by 1 base and J by 5 bases, leaving 11 bases between them. CDR1 and CDR2 (germline): MNHEY, SMNVEV (reference sequence). Source study methods: Reference gene primer amplification gave estimated nucleated cell counts. Sequenced by immunoSEQ multiplex PCR; TCRdb stores in-frame clones only, minus some. V and J calls and clone size are given by that table; D and trimming were obtained from the DNA. Altogether about 180,000 clones are present, 80% to 90% being singletons, with the ten largest covering around an eighth. Seattle patients were enrolled during active infection and followed longitudinally.

This TCR derives from a woman aged 70 to 79 with COVID-19, enrolled during active disease. The chain links TRBV27 to TRBJ1-1; weak D call: TRBD1 (5 bases). Material: peripheral blood. The CDR3 nucleotides are TGTGCCAGCAGTTTATTGACGGCAGGGACTGAAGCTTTCTTT. Protein product: CASSLLTAGTEAFF.